The present TCR beta chain was sequenced within a study of CD8+CD57+ T cells in acquired aplastic anemia. Patients who underwent sequencing had shown CD8+CD57+ cell expansion by flow cytometry. This clonotype has only a few counts. Germline values: CDR1 SSHAT, CDR2 FNYEAQ (reference sequence). The CDR3 totals 13 residues. With 3 bases removed from V and 5 bases from J, the gap between germline ends came to 10 bases. TCR beta VDJ and CDR3 profiling used genomic DNA as template. TCRdb fed the reads into MiXCR, producing one record per CDR3 protein. This repertoire shows around 500,000 distinct CDR3 sequences, about a third found once; its top ten account for less than 0.85%.

V is TRBV7-7 and J is TRBJ1-2; D possibly corresponds to TRBD1 (5 bases). Material: sorted CD4+, CD8+, or CD8+CD57+ T cells (not recorded which) from PBMCs. This sequence originates from a human donor with aplastic anemia. CDR3 amino acids: CASSLDIGYGYTF. In DNA, the CDR3 is TGTGCCAGCAGCTTGGACATCGGGTATGGCTACACCTTC.